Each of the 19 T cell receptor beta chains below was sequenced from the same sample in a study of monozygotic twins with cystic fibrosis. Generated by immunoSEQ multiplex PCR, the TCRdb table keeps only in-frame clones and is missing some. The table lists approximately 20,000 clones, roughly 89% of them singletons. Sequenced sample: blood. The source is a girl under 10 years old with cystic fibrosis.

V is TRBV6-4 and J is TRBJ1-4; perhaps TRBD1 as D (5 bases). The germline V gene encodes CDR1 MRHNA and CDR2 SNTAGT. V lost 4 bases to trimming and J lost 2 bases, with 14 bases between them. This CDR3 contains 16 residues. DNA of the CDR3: TGTGCCAGCAGTGCGGGGGAAAGACAGACTAATGAAAAACTGTTTTTT. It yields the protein CASSAGERQTNEKLFF.

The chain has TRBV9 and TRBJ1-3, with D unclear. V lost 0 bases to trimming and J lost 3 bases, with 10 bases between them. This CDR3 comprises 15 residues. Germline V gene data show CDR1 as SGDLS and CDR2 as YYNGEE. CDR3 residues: CASSVGGSVGNTIYF. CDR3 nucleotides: TGTGCCAGCAGCGTAGGCGGTTCAGTTGGAAACACCATATATTTT.

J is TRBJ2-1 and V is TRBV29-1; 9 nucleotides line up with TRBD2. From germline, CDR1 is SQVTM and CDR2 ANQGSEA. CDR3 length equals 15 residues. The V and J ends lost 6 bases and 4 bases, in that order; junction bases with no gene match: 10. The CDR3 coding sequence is TGCAGCGTGGACAAGCGGGAGGTCTTATACAATGAGCAGTTCTTC. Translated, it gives CSVDKREVLYNEQFF.

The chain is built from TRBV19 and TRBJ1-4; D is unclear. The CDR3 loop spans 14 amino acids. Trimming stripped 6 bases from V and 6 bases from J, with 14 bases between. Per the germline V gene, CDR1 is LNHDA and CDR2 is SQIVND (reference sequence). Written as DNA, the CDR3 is TGTGCCAGTAGAGTGTGGGAACTTGATGAAAAACTGTTTTTT. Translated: CASRVWELDEKLFF.

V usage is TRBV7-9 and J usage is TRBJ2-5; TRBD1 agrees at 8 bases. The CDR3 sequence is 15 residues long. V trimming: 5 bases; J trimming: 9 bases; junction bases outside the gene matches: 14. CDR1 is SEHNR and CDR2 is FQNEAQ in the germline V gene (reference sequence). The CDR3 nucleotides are TGTGCCAGCAGCCGAGGGGACAGGCCACCGGAGGCCCAGTACTTC. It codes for CASSRGDRPPEAQYF.

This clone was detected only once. The CDR3 here is CASSSSGSTDTQYF. The CDR3 DNA is TGTGCCAGCAGCTCTAGCGGGAGCACAGATACGCAGTATTTT. This sequence joins TRBV7-2 and TRBJ2-3; 8 nucleotides match TRBD2. CDR3 length: 14 residues. The junction had 0 bases not matched to a gene; V was cut back by 4 bases and J by 0 bases. Germline-derived CDR1 and CDR2 are SGHTA and FQGNSA.

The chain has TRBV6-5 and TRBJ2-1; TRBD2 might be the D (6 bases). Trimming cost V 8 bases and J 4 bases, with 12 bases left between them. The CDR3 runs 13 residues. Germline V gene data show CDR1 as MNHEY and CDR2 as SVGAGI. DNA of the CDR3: TGTGCCAGCTCGGGACTGGCGTACAATGAGCAGTTCTTC. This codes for CASSGLAYNEQFF.

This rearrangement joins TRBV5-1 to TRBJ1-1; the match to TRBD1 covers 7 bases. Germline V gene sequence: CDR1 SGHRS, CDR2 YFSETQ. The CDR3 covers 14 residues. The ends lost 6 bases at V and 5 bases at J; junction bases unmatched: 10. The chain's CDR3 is CASNVGRGRTEAFF. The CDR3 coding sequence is TGCGCCAGCAACGTAGGGAGGGGGCGAACTGAAGCTTTCTTT.

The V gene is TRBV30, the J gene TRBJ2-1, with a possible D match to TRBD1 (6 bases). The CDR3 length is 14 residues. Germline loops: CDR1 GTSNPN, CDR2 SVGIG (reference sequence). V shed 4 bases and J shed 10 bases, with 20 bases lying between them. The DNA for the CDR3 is TGTGCCTGGACTACAGGGAGAGGGGTCGGAGAGCAGTTCTTC. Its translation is CAWTTGRGVGEQFF.

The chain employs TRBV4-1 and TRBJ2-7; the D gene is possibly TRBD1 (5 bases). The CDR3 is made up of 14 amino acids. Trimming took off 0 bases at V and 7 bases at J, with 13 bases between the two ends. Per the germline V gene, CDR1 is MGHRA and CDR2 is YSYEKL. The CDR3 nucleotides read TGCGCCAGCAGCCAAGAGGATGGGGCCGGGGAGCAGTACTTC. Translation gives CASSQEDGAGEQYF.

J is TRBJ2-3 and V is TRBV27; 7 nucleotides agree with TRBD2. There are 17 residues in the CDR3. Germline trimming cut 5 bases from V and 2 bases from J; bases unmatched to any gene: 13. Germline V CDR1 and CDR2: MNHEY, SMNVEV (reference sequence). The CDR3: CASSAQTSKLFTDTQYF. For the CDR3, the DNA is TGTGCCAGCAGTGCGCAGACTAGCAAACTCTTCACAGATACGCAGTATTTT.

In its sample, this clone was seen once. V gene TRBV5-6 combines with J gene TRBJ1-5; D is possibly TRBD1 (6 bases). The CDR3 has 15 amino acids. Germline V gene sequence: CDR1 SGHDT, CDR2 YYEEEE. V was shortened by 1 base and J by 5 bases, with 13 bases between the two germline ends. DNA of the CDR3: TGTGCCAGCAGCTTGAGTCCGGGGGGCGATCAGCCCCAGCATTTT. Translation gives CASSLSPGGDQPQHF.

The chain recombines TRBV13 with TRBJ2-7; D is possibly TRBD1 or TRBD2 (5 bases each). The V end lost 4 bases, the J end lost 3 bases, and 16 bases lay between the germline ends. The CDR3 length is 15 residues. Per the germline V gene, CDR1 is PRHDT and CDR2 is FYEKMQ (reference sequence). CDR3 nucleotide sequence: TGTGCCAGCAGCTCATCCGGGACGGAAGACTACGAGCAGTACTTC. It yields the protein CASSSSGTEDYEQYF.

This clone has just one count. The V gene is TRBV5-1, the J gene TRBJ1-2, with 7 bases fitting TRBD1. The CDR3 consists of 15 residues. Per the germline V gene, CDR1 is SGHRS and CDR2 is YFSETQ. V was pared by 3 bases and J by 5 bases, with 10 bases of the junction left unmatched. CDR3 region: CASSYGWQGEYGYTF. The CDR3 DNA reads TGCGCCAGCAGCTACGGCTGGCAGGGGGAATATGGCTACACCTTC.

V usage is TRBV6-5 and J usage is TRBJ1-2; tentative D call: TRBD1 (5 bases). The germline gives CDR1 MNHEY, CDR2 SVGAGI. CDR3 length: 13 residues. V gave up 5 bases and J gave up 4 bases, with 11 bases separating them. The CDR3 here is CASSLGLRYGYTF. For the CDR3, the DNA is TGTGCCAGCAGTCTGGGGCTCCGCTATGGCTACACCTTC.

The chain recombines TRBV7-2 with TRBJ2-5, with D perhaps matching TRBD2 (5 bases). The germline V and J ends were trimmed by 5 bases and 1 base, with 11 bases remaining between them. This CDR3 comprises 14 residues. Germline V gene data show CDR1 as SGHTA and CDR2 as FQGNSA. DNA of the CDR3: TGTGCCAGCAGCCAGGACTCGATCCAAGAGACCCAGTACTTC. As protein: CASSQDSIQETQYF.

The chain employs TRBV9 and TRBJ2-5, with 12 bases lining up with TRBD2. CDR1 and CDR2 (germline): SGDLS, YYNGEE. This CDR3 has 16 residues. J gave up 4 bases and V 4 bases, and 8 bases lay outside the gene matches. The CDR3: CASSPRLAGVGETQYF. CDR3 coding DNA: TGTGCCAGCAGCCCTAGACTAGCGGGGGTCGGAGAGACCCAGTACTTC.

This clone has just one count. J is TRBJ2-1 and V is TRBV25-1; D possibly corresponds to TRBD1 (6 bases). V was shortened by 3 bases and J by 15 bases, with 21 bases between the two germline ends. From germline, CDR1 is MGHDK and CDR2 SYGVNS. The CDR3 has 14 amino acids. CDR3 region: CASSDRDMDPSGFF. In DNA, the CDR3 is TGTGCCAGCAGTGATCGGGACATGGACCCGAGCGGGTTCTTC.

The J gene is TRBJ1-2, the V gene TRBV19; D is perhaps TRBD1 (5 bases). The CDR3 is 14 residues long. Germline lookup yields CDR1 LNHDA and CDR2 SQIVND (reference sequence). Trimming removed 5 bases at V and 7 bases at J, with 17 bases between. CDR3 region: CASSPGTVISGYTF. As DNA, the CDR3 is TGTGCCAGTAGTCCCGGGACGGTAATCTCTGGCTACACCTTC.